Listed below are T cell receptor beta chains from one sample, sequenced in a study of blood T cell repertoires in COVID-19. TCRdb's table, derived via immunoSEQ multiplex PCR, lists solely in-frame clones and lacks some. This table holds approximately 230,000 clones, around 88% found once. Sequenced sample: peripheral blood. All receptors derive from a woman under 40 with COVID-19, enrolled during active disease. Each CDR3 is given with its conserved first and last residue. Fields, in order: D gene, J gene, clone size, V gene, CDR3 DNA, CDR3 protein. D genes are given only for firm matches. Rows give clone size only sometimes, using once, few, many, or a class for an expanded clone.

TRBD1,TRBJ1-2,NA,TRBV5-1,TGCGCCAGCAGCTTGGCGGGGACAGGGGGAGCTGGCTACACCTTC,CASSLAGTGGAGYTF
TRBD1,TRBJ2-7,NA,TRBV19,TGTGCCAGTAGTAGCCTAGACAGGGCCGGATCCTACGAGCAGTACTTC,CASSSLDRAGSYEQYF
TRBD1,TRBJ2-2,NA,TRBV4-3,TGCGCCAGCAGCCAGGACAGGGGGCCCGGGGAGCTGTTTTTT,CASSQDRGPGELFF
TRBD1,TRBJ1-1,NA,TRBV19,TGTGCCAGCGCTACAGGGGGGATTCCAATGAACACTGAAGCTTTCTTT,CASATGGIPMNTEAFF
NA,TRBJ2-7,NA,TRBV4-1,TGCGCCAGCAGCCAAGGGGGTGCGGGTGGCGAGCAGTACTTC,CASSQGGAGGEQYF
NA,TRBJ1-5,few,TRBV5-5,TGTGCCAGCAGCTTGGGGCAGGATCAGCCCCAGCATTTT,CASSLGQDQPQHF
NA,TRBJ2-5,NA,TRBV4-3,TGCGCCAGCAGCCAAGAAGGGTGGAGGGGGCGCCAGAGAGAGACCCAGTACTTC,CASSQEGWRGRQRETQYF
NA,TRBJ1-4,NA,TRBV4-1,TGCGCCAGCAGCCAAGAGGGGAGGATTAATGAAAAACTGTTTTTT,CASSQEGRINEKLFF
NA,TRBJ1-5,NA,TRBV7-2,TGTGCCAGCAGCTTAGTGGCGGGGGATCAGCCCCAGCATTTT,CASSLVAGDQPQHF
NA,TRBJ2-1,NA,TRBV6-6,TGTGCCAGCAGTTACCCGGGGGAGCAGTTCTTC,CASSYPGEQFF
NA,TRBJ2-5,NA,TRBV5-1,TGCGCCAGCAGCTTGGGTGGGAGGAGAGAGACCCAGTACTTC,CASSLGGRRETQYF
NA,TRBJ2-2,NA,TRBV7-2,TGTGCCAGCAGCTTGCTCGGGACAAACACCGGGGAGCTGTTTTTT,CASSLLGTNTGELFF
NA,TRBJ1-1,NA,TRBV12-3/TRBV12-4,TGTGCCAGCAGTTTAACTGAGAACACTGAAGCTTTCTTT,CASSLTENTEAFF
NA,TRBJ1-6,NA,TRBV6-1,TGTGCCAGCAGTGAAGATGGGGGGGTTGGGGCTTCTGATAATTCACCCCTCCACTTT,CASSEDGGVGASDNSPLHF
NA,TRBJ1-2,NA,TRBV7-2,TGTGCCAGCAGCACCGGACAGCCAGGGGTTCACTATGGCTACACCTTC,CASSTGQPGVHYGYTF
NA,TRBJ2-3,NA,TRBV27,TGTGCCAGCAGTGTCCACGGGACTCCTAATTTAGATACGCAGTATTTT,CASSVHGTPNLDTQYF
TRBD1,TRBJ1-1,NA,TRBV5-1,TGCGCCAGCAGCTCCGGGACAGGGTCGGGCACTGAAGCTTTCTTT,CASSSGTGSGTEAFF
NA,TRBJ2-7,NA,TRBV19,TGTGCCAGTAGTATAGGGGGTGGTGGAGGCTACGAGCAGTACTTC,CASSIGGGGGYEQYF
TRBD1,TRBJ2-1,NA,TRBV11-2,TGTGCCAGCAGCCCGGACAGGGGGCGCACCCATGAGCAGTTCTTC,CASSPDRGRTHEQFF
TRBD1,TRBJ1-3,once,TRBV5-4,TGTGCCAGCAGCTTGGACAGGGGGTCCGGAAACACCATATATTTT,CASSLDRGSGNTIYF
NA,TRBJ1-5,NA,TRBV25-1,TGTGCCAGCAGTGACAGTAATAGCAATCAGCCCCAGCATTTT,CASSDSNSNQPQHF
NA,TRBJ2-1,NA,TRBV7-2,TGTGCCAGCAGCCCTCGGGGTCTCTCCGGAAATGAGCAGTTCTTC,CASSPRGLSGNEQFF
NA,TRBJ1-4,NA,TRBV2,TGTGCCAGCAGCCCCCTAGACAGACGAGGTGAAAAACTGTTTTTT,CASSPLDRRGEKLFF
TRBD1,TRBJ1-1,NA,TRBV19,TGTGCCAGTAGTTCCCTACAGGGGGCGAAAACTGAAGCTTTCTTT,CASSSLQGAKTEAFF
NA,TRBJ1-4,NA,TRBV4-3,TGCGCCAGCAGCCAAGGGTCATCCGGTTCTCTGTTTTTT,CASSQGSSGSLFF
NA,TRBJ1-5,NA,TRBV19,TGTGCCAGTACAGCCGGGGGAGGGGGTGCCCAGCATTTT,CASTAGGGGAQHF
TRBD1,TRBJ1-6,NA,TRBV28,TGTGCCAGCAGTCCGAACAGGGGTAGAAATTCACCCCTCCACTTT,CASSPNRGRNSPLHF
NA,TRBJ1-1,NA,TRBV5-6,TGTGCCAGCAGCTCTGGGGCAGGTTACACTGAAGCTTTCTTT,CASSSGAGYTEAFF
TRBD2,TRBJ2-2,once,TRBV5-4,TGTGCCAGCAGGACAGCGGGAGGGAATCGGGAGCTGTTTTTT,CASRTAGGNRELFF
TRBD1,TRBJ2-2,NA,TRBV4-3,TGCGCCAGCAGCCAAGCCGGGACAGCGAACACCGGGGAGCTGTTTTTT,CASSQAGTANTGELFF
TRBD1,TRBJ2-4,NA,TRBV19,TGTGCCAGTACCCACGAGGGGGCAGAAAACATTCAGTACTTC,CASTHEGAENIQYF
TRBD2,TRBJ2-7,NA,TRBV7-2,TGTGCCAGCAGCTCCGGGTGGATAGCGGGGAACCAGTACGAGCAGTACTTC,CASSSGWIAGNQYEQYF
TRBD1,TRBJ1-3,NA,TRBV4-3,TGCGCCAGCAGCCAAGACCGAGTCCGGACAGGGAGTGGAAACACCATATATTTT,CASSQDRVRTGSGNTIYF
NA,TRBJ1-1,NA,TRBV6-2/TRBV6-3,TGTGCCAGCAGCTCTGGCAGGGGAAATACTGAAGCTTTCTTT,CASSSGRGNTEAFF
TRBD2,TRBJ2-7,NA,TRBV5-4,TGTGCCCCAATAACGGCACTAGCGGGGGGCCGCGAGCAGTACTTC,CAPITALAGGREQYF
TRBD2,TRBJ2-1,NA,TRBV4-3,TGCGCCAGCAGCCTCCTACTAGCGGGGGAGGATGAGCAGTTCTTC,CASSLLLAGEDEQFF
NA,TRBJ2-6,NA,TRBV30,TGTGCCTGGAGTCTTGGACAGCCGGCTGGGGCCAACGTCCTGACTTTC,CAWSLGQPAGANVLTF
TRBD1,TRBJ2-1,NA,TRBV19,TGTGCCAGTAGTATAGGGACAGGGCACTACAATGAGCAGTTCTTC,CASSIGTGHYNEQFF
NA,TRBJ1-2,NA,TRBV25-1,TGTGCCAGCAGTGAATTAGAAAACGGGGACTATGGCTACACCTTC,CASSELENGDYGYTF
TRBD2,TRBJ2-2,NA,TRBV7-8,TGTGCCAGCATCGGAGGTAGCGGGGGGACCGGGGAGCTGTTTTTT,CASIGGSGGTGELFF
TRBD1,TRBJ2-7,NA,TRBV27,TGTGCCAGCAGTTACGACAGGGACTCCTACGAGCAGTACTTC,CASSYDRDSYEQYF
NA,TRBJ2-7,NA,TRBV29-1,TGCAGCGTTGAAGATGGGAGGGGGACAACCCACTACGAGCAGTACTTC,CSVEDGRGTTHYEQYF
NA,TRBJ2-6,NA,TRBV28,TGTGCCAGCAGGGGGGGGGCCTCTGGGGCCAACGTCCTGACTTTC,CASRGGASGANVLTF
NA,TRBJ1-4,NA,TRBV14,TGTGCCAGCAGCCAAGTGGCAGGGGCGGGCGAAAAACTGTTTTTT,CASSQVAGAGEKLFF
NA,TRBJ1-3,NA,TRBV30,TGTGCCTGGAGTGTGGCGGGGAGGGGCTCTGGAAACACCATATATTTT,CAWSVAGRGSGNTIYF
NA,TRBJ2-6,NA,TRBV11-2,TGTGCCAGCAGCTTAGGGTTCGGTCCTGGGGCCAACGTCCTGACTTTC,CASSLGFGPGANVLTF
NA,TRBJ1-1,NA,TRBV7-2,TGTGCCAGCAGCTTATGGGGGGTCTACACTGAAGCTTTCTTT,CASSLWGVYTEAFF
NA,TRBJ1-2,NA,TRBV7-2,TGTGCCAGCAGCCGGGACATCAACTATGGCTACACCTTC,CASSRDINYGYTF